This paragraph reports one TCR beta chain. These data originate in a study of blood T cell repertoires in COVID-19. The J segment lost 5 bases and the V segment lost 4 bases, leaving 16 bases of the junction unmatched. From germline, CDR1 is MGHRA and CDR2 YSYEKL. The CDR3 loop spans 19 amino acids. Original processing methods: Nucleated cell number was recorded as an estimate derived from reference gene primer amplification. Produced via immunoSEQ multiplex PCR; TCRdb's table is partial and in-frame only. Clonal size and the V and J genes are those of that table, whereas D and trimming came from the DNA. There are 160,000 or so clones in the sample; just under 80% occur only once, and around 13% lies in the top ten.

The sequence was collected from a woman older than 75 with acute or convalescent COVID-19. The chain uses TRBV4-1 and TRBJ2-2; 10 bases align to TRBD1. The sample was peripheral blood. CDR3 in DNA: TGCGCCAGCAGCCTTCCATCGGGGCGGGACAGGGGCGCGACCGGGGAGCTGTTTTTT. Translating it yields CASSLPSGRDRGATGELFF.